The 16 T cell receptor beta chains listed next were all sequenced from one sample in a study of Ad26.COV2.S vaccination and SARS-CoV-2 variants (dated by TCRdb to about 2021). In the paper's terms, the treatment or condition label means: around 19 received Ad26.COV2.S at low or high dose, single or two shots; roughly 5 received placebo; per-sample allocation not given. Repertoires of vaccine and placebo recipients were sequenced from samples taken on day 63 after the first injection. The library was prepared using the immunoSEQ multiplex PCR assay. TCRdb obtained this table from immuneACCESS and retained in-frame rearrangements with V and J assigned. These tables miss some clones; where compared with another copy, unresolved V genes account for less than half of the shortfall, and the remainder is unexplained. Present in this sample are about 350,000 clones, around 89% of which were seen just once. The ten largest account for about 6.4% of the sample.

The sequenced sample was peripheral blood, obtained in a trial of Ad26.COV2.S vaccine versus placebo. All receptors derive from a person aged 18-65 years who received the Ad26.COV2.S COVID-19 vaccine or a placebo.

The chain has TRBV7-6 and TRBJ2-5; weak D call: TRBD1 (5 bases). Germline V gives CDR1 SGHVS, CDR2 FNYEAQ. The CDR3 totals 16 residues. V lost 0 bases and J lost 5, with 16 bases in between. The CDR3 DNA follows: TGTGCCAGCAGCTTAGCACAGACAGCTTACCGGGAGACCCAGTACTTC. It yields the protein CASSLAQTAYRETQYF.

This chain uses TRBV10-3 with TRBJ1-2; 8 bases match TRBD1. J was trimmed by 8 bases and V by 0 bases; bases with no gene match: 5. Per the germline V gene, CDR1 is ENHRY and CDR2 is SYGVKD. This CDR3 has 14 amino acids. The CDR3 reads CAISESNRGDGYTF. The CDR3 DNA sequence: TGTGCCATCAGTGAGTCGAACAGGGGGGACGGCTACACCTTC.

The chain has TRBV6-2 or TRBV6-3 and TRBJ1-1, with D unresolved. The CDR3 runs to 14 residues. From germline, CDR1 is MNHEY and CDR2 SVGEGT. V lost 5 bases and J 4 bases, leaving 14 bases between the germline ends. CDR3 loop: CASSITRLITEAFF. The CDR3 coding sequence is TGTGCCAGCAGTATAACCAGACTGATCACTGAAGCTTTCTTT.

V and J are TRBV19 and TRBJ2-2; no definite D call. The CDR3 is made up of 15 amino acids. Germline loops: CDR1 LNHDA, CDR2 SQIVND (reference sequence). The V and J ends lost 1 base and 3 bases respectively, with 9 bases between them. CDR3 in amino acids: CASSIGGSYTGELFF. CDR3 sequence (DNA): TGTGCCAGTAGTATAGGTGGCAGTTACACCGGGGAGCTGTTTTTT.

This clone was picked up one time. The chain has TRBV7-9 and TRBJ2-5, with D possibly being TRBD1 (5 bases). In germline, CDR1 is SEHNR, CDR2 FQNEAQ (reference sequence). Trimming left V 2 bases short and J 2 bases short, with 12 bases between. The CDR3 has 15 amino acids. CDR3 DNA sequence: TGTGCCAGCAGCTTAACAGGCTCCCCGCAAGAGACCCAGTACTTC. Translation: CASSLTGSPQETQYF. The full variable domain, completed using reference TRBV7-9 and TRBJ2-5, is DTGVSQNPRHKITKRGQNVTFRCDPISEHNRLYWYRQTLGQGPEFLTYFQNEAQLEKSRLLSDRFSAERPKGSFSTLEIQRTEQGDSAMYLCASSLTGSPQETQYFGPGTRLLVL.

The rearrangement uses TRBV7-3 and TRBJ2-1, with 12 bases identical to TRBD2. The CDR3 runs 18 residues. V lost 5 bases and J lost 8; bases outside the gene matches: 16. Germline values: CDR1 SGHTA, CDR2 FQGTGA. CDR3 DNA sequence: TGTGCCAGCAGCCCGAGGATCAGGACTAGCGGGACGTTCGATGAGCAGTTCTTC. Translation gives CASSPRIRTSGTFDEQFF. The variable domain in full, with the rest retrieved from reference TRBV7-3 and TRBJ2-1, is GAGVSQTPSNKVTEKGKYVELRCDPISGHTALYWYRQSLGQGPEFLIYFQGTGAADDSGLPNDRFFAVRPEGSVSTLKIQRTERGDSAVYLCASSPRIRTSGTFDEQFFGPGTRLTVL.

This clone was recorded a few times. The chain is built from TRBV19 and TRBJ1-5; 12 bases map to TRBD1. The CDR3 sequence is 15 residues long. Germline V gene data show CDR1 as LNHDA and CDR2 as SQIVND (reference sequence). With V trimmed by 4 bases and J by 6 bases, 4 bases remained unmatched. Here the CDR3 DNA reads TGTGCCAGTAGTACGGGACAGGGGGCCGGTCAGCCCCAGCATTTT. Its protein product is CASSTGQGAGQPQHF.

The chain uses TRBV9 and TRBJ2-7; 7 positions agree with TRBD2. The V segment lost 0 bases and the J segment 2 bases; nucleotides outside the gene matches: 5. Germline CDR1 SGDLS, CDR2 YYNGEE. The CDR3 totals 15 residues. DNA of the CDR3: TGTGCCAGCAGCGTAGATGCGGGAGTCACCTACGAGCAGTACTTC. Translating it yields CASSVDAGVTYEQYF. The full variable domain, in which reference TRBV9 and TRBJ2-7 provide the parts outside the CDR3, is DSGVTQTPKHLITATGQRVTLRCSPRSGDLSVYWYQQSLDQGLQFLIQYYNGEERAKGNILERFSAQQFPDLHSELNLSSLELGDSALYFCASSVDAGVTYEQYFGPGTRLTVT.

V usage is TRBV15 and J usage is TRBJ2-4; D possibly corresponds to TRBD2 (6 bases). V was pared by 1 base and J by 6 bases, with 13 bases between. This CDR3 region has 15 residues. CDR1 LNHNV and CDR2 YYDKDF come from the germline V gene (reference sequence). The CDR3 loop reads CATSRVKSTRNIQYF. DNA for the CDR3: TGTGCCACCAGCAGAGTCAAATCGACTAGAAACATTCAGTACTTC. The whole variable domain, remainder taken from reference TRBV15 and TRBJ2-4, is DAMVIQNPRYQVTQFGKPVTLSCSQTLNHNVMYWYQQKSSQAPKLLFHYYDKDFNNEADTPDNFQSRRPNTSFCFLDIRSPGLGDTAMYLCATSRVKSTRNIQYFGAGTRLSVL.

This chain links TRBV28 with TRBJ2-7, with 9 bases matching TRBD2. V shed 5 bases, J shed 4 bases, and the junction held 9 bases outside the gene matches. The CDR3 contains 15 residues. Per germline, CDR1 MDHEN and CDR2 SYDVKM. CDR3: CASSPPRTSGYEQYF. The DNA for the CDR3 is TGTGCCAGCAGTCCCCCCCGCACTAGCGGGTACGAGCAGTACTTC. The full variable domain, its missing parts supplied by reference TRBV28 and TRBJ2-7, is DVKVTQSSRYLVKRTGEKVFLECVQDMDHENMFWYRQDPGLGLRLIYFSYDVKMKEKGDIPEGYSVSREKKERFSLILESASTNQTSMYLCASSPPRTSGYEQYFGPGTRLTVT.

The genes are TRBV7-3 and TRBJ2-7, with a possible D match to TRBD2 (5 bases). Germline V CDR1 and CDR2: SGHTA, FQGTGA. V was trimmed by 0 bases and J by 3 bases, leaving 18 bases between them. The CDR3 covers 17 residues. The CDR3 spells CASSLTHLRVGIYEQYF. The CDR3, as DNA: TGTGCCAGCAGCTTAACCCACCTCCGAGTCGGGATCTACGAGCAGTACTTC. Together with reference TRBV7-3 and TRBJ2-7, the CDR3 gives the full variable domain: GAGVSQTPSNKVTEKGKYVELRCDPISGHTALYWYRQSLGQGPEFLIYFQGTGAADDSGLPNDRFFAVRPEGSVSTLKIQRTERGDSAVYLCASSLTHLRVGIYEQYFGPGTRLTVT.

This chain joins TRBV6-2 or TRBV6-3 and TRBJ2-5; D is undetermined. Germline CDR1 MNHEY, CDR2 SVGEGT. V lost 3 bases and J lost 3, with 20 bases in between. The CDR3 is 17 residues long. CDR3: CASSYNKGGPMKETQYF. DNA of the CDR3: TGTGCCAGCAGTTATAATAAGGGTGGGCCGATGAAAGAGACCCAGTACTTC.

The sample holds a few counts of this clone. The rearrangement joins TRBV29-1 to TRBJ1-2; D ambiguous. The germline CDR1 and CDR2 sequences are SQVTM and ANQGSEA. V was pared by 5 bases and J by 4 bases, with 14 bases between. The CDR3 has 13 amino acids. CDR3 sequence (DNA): TGCAGCGTTTTTAGTTCTGATCTCTATGGCTACACCTTC. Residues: CSVFSSDLYGYTF.

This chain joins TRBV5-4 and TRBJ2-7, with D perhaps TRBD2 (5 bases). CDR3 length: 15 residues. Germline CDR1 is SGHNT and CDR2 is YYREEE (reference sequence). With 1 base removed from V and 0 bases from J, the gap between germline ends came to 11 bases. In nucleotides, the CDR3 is TGTGCCAGCAGCTTGAACGGGATAGGCTCCTACGAGCAGTACTTC. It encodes CASSLNGIGSYEQYF. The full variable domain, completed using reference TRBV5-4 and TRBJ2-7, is ETGVTQSPTHLIKTRGQQVTLRCSSQSGHNTVSWYQQALGQGPQFIFQYYREEENGRGNFPPRFSGLQFPNYSSELNVNALELDDSALYLCASSLNGIGSYEQYFGPGTRLTVT.

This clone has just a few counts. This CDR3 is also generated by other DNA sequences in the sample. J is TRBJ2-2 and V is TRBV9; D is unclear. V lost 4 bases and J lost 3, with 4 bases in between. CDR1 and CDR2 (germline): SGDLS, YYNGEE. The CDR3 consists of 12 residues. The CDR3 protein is CASSPHTGELFF. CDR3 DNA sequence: TGTGCCAGCAGCCCCCACACCGGGGAGCTGTTTTTT.

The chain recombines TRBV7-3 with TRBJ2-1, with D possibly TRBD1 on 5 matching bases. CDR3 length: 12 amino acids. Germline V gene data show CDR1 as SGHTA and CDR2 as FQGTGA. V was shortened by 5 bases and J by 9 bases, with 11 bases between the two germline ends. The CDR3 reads CASSPQGGEQFF. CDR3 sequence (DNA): TGTGCCAGCAGCCCCCAGGGCGGTGAGCAGTTCTTC.